This T cell receptor beta chain was obtained from a study of CD8 T cells in Susac syndrome. CDR3 length: 14 residues. In germline, CDR1 is MNHEY, CDR2 SMNVEV (reference sequence). Trimming left V 6 bases short and J 9 bases short, with 18 bases between. Random hexamers primed reverse transcription of about 0.45 to 1 ug RNA. TCRdb reanalysed the immunoSEQ multiplex PCR reads using MiXCR and keeps one entry per CDR3 protein. The sample has 250,000 to 350,000 distinct CDR3 sequences, 70% to 90% seen once; the top ten hold 0.095% to 0.14%. The multiple sclerosis control group consisted of treatment-naive patients whose relapsing-remitting disease, which was either stable or active, fulfilled revised McDonald criteria.

The sequence came from a human donor with multiple sclerosis. Sequenced material: CD8+ T cells from PBMCs. The V gene is TRBV27, the J gene TRBJ2-1; D may correspond to TRBD1 or TRBD2 (5 bases each). Here the CDR3 reads CASSPPGLGSEQFF. Written as DNA, the CDR3 is TGTGCCAGCAGCCCCCCGGGGCTGGGTAGTGAGCAGTTCTTC.